The T cell receptor beta chain described here comes from a study of shared clonotypes between healthy human individuals. Regarding this clone: No antigen is known for it.

Adult Caucasians living in Nashville, Tennessee made up all of the donors. Germline CDR1 SNHLY, CDR2 FYNNEI. V lost 1 base to trimming and J lost 0 bases, with 10 bases between them. This CDR3 contains 16 residues. Clones were read by immunoSEQ multiplex PCR, and TCRdb kept only the in-frame ones, dropping some. This repertoire shows roughly 2.6 million clones, roughly nine tenths found once; its top ten account for 0.13% to 0.15%. Study-wide results and limits: Compared with memory subsets, naive subsets generally had larger estimated richness. Several donors showed sharing of approximately 5% of naive CD4 clonotypes.

Material: naive CD4+ T cells sorted from blood. Indicated subset: CD45RA+ positively selected. This clonotype was sampled from a man aged 18-30 years in good health. The chain carries TRBV2 and TRBJ2-4; possibly TRBD2 for D (5 bases). CDR3 in amino acids: CASSEVTAGAKNIQYF. CDR3 nucleotides: TGTGCCAGCAGTGAAGTTACGGCGGGAGCCAAAAACATTCAGTACTTC.